This T cell receptor (beta chain) was found in a study of CD8 T cells in Susac syndrome. Overall study context: Sequenced Susac syndrome patients included more than 5 with active disease and 8 or 9 who were in remission.

This CDR3 region has 13 residues. Trimming removed 8 bases from V and 6 bases from J; junction bases left unmatched: 9. It was with random hexamers that roughly 0.45 to 1 ug RNA was reverse transcribed. It was immunoSEQ multiplex PCR that amplified TCR beta CDR3 across 54 Vbeta and 13 Jbeta. TCRdb reprocessed the immunoSEQ multiplex PCR reads via MiXCR and lists one record per CDR3 protein. The data hold tens of thousands of distinct CDR3 sequences, with 95% to 96% observed a single time. Sequencing of TCR beta was performed on blood CD8+ and CD4+ T cells. Each Susac syndrome patient had definite or probable disease by recently defined criteria.

V is TRBV12-3 or TRBV12-4 and J is TRBJ2-7; 8 nucleotides line up with TRBD1. The source material was CD8+ T cells from PBMCs. The source of this sequence is a human donor with Susac syndrome. This chain's CDR3 is CASPLRTGGEQYF. CDR3 DNA sequence: TGTGCCAGCCCTTTGCGCACAGGGGGCGAGCAGTACTTC.